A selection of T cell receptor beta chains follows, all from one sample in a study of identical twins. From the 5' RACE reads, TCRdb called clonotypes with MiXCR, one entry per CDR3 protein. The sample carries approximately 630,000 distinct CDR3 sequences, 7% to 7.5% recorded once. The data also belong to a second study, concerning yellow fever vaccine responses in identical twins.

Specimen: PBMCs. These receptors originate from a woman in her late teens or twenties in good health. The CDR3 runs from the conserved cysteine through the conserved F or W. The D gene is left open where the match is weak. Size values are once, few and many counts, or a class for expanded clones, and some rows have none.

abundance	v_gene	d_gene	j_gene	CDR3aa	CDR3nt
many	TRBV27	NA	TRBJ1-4	CASSPRVRGEKLFF	TGTGCCAGCAGCCCCAGGGTACGGGGTGAAAAACTGTTTTTT
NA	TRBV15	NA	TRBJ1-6	CATSRDSGVGSPLHF	TGTGCCACCAGCAGAGATTCGGGAGTGGGATCACCCCTCCACTTT
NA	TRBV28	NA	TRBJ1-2	CASSQLPGPNNYGYTF	TGTGCCAGCAGCCAGTTACCGGGACCGAATAACTATGGCTACACCTTC
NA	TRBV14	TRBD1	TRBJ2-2	CASSPGRDRNGELFF	TGTGCCAGCAGCCCGGGCCGGGACAGAAACGGGGAGCTGTTTTTT
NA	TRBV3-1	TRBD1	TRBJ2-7	CASSHEDRGHSYEQYF	TGTGCCAGCAGCCATGAGGACAGGGGGCACTCATACGAGCAGTACTTC
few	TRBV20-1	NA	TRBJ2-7	CSARVGSSLGEQYF	TGCAGTGCTAGAGTAGGGAGTTCCCTGGGGGAGCAGTACTTC
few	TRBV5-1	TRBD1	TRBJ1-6	CASSGRAGGNSPLHF	TGCGCCAGCAGCGGGAGGGCAGGGGGTAATTCACCCCTCCACTTT
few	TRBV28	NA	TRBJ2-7	CASSSLWRGDYEQYF	TGTGCCAGCAGTTCCCTCTGGCGGGGAGACTACGAGCAGTACTTC
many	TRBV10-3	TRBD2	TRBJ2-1	CAISEIGASGHEQFF	TGTGCCATCAGTGAAATAGGGGCTAGCGGCCATGAGCAGTTCTTC
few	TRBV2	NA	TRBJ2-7	CASTPDGGRYEQYF	TGTGCCAGCACCCCCGACGGGGGACGCTACGAGCAGTACTTC
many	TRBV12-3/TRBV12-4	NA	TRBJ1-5	CASSNSNQPQHF	TGTGCCAGCAGTAATAGCAATCAGCCCCAGCATTTT
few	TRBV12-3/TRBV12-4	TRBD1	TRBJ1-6	CASSLDGTGYNSPLHF	TGTGCCAGCAGTTTAGACGGGACAGGGTATAATTCACCCCTCCACTTT
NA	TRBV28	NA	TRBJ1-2	CASTSTAAPANYGYTF	TGTGCCAGCACCTCGACGGCGGCTCCAGCTAACTATGGCTACACCTTC
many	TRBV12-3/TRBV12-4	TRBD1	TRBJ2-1	CASSLTGAKGNEQFF	TGTGCCAGCAGTTTAACAGGGGCGAAGGGCAATGAGCAGTTCTTC
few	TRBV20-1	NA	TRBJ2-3	CSAPGFSTDTQYF	TGCAGTGCTCCGGGGTTTAGCACAGATACGCAGTATTTT
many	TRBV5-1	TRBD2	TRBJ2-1	CASSLGLAGTSYNEQFF	TGCGCCAGCAGCTTGGGACTAGCGGGAACCTCCTACAATGAGCAGTTCTTC
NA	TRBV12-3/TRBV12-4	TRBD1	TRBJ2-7	CASSLPGQGSREQYF	TGTGCCAGCAGCCTACCGGGACAGGGTTCCCGCGAGCAGTACTTC
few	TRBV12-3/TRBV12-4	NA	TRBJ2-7	CASTKRLRTPADKQYF	TGTGCCAGCACCAAACGGTTGAGGACACCCGCGGACAAGCAGTACTTC
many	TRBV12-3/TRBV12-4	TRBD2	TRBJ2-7	CASSPNLAGLSYEQYF	TGTGCCAGCAGCCCAAACCTAGCGGGACTGTCCTACGAGCAGTACTTC
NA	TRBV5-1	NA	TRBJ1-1	CASSPQRAAMNTEAFF	TGCGCCAGCAGCCCCCAGAGGGCCGCCATGAACACTGAAGCTTTCTTT
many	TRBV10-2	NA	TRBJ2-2	CASSESGNTGELFF	TGCGCCAGCAGTGAGTCTGGAAACACCGGGGAGCTGTTTTTT
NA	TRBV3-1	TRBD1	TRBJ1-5	CASSPGQGAHQPQHF	TGTGCCAGCAGTCCAGGACAGGGGGCCCATCAGCCCCAGCATTTT
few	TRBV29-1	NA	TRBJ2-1	CSVDGTSDVNEQFF	TGCAGCGTTGATGGCACCTCGGACGTCAATGAGCAGTTCTTC
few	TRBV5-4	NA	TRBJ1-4	CASSLSYMGQPKDNEKLFF	TGTGCCAGCAGCTTGAGTTATATGGGGCAGCCTAAAGATAATGAAAAACTGTTTTTT
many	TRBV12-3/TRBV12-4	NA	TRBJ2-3	CASSDYSASTDTQYF	TGTGCCAGCAGTGATTATAGCGCCAGCACAGATACGCAGTATTTT